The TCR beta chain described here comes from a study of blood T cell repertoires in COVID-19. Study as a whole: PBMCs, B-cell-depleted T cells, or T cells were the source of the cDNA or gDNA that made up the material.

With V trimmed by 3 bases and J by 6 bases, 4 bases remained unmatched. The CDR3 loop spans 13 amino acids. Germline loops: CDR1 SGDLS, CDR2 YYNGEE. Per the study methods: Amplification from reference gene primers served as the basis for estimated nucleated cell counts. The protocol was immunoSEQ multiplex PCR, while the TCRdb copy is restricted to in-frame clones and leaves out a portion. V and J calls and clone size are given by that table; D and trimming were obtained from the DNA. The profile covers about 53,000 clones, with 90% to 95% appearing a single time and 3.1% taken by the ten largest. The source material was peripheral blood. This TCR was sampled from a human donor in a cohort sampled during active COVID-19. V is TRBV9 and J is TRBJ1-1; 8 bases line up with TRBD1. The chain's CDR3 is CASSGDRSSEAFF. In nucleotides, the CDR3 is TGTGCCAGCAGCGGGGACAGGTCTTCTGAAGCTTTCTTT.